These T cell receptor beta chains were read from a single sample in a study of OX40 agonist ivuxolimab in advanced cancers. Produced via immunoSEQ multiplex PCR; TCRdb's table is partial and in-frame only. In the table there are tens of thousands of clones, roughly nine tenths of which are singletons. The source material was CD4+ or CD8+ T cells sorted from blood, sampled in a trial of the OX40 agonist ivuxolimab. All receptors derive from an adult with an advanced solid tumor such as melanoma, head and neck, liver or kidney cancer. Each CDR3 is given with its conserved first and last residue. The D gene is left open where the match is weak. Size tells how often a clone was seen (once, few, many) or the class of an expanded clone, and some rows leave it out.

>TRBD1|few|TRBJ1-1|13|TRBV19
CASSVQGSTEAFF
TGTGCCAGTAGTGTACAGGGGAGCACTGAAGCTTTCTTT
>NA|NA|TRBJ2-3|17|TRBV5-1
CASSLERGVTATDTQYF
TGCGCCAGCAGCTTGGAGAGGGGAGTTACCGCCACAGATACGCAGTATTTT
>TRBD2|NA|TRBJ2-1|17|TRBV29-1
CSVGGLAGGSSYNEQFF
TGCAGCGTTGGTGGACTAGCGGGAGGGAGCTCCTACAATGAGCAGTTCTTC
>NA|NA|TRBJ2-2|14|TRBV10-3
CAISENRETGELFF
TGTGCCATCAGTGAGAACAGGGAGACCGGGGAGCTGTTTTTT
>NA|NA|TRBJ1-6|16|TRBV6-6
CASSYLGGSYNSPLHF
TGTGCCAGCAGTTACTTGGGGGGGTCCTATAATTCACCCCTCCACTTT
>NA|once|TRBJ1-2|17|TRBV10-3
CAISESSGVERNYGYTF
TGTGCCATCAGTGAGTCGTCAGGGGTTGAGAGAAACTATGGCTACACCTTC
>NA|NA|TRBJ2-6|15|TRBV5-6
CASTLEGSGANVLTF
TGTGCCAGCACCCTAGAGGGGTCCGGGGCCAACGTCCTGACTTTC
>NA|NA|TRBJ1-1|13|TRBV10-2
CASVRAPHTEAFF
TGCGCCAGTGTCAGGGCGCCGCACACTGAAGCTTTCTTT
>NA|once|TRBJ2-1|15|TRBV5-4
CASSGSSPQYNEQFF
TGTGCCAGCAGTGGTAGCTCCCCCCAATACAATGAGCAGTTCTTC
>NA|NA|TRBJ2-7|13|TRBV11-2
CASGGEWSYEQYF
TGTGCCAGCGGCGGGGAATGGTCCTACGAGCAGTACTTC
>NA|NA|TRBJ2-2|15|TRBV7-6
CASSLAGGYTGELFF
TGTGCCAGCAGCTTAGCGGGAGGTTACACCGGGGAGCTGTTTTTT
>NA|NA|TRBJ1-4|16|TRBV15
CATSRRDRADNEKLFF
TGTGCCACCAGCAGAAGGGATCGGGCGGACAATGAAAAACTGTTTTTT
>NA|NA|TRBJ1-1|14|TRBV5-1
CASSLGERGTEAFF
TGCGCCAGCAGCTTGGGGGAGCGGGGTACTGAAGCTTTCTTT
>TRBD2|NA|TRBJ2-7|17|TRBV11-2
CASSLSPWTSGRSEQYF
TGTGCCAGCAGCTTATCCCCCTGGACTAGCGGGAGGAGCGAGCAGTACTTC
>NA|medium-sized|TRBJ2-7|13|TRBV10-3
CAISDVDTYEQYF
TGTGCCATCAGTGACGTGGACACCTACGAGCAGTACTTC
>NA|NA|TRBJ2-5|14|TRBV5-1
CASSNNRVQETQYF
TGCGCCAGCAGCAACAACAGGGTGCAAGAGACCCAGTACTTC
>NA|NA|TRBJ1-5|13|TRBV7-9
CASSLSPTQPQHF
TGTGCCAGCAGCTTAAGCCCAACTCAGCCCCAGCATTTT
>NA|NA|TRBJ2-1|16|TRBV7-9
CASSWERTSSYNEQFF
TGTGCCAGCAGTTGGGAACGGACAAGCTCCTACAATGAGCAGTTCTTC
>NA|NA|TRBJ2-7|15|TRBV5-6
CASSLWGTYSYEQYF
TGTGCCAGCAGCTTGTGGGGGACCTACTCCTACGAGCAGTACTTC
>NA|NA|TRBJ2-5|12|TRBV27
CASHGRGETQYF
TGTGCCAGCCACGGACGGGGAGAGACCCAGTACTTC
>TRBD2|NA|TRBJ2-7|17|TRBV4-1
CASSQVGTIGNSYEQYF
TGCGCCAGCAGCCAGGTGGGGACTATTGGGAATTCCTACGAGCAGTACTTC
>TRBD1|NA|TRBJ2-2|16|TRBV7-9
CASTLGGQGTTGELFF
TGTGCCAGCACCTTAGGGGGACAGGGGACTACCGGGGAGCTGTTTTTT
>TRBD1|NA|TRBJ2-7|15|TRBV5-4
CASSSDRGAGYEQYF
TGTGCCAGCAGCTCTGACAGGGGGGCGGGCTACGAGCAGTACTTC
>NA|NA|TRBJ2-1|13|TRBV9
CASSVGSYNEQFF
TGTGCCAGCAGCGTAGGATCCTACAATGAGCAGTTCTTC
>NA|NA|TRBJ2-7|16|TRBV19
CASSIFGSASSYEQYF
TGTGCCAGTAGTATCTTCGGCAGCGCGAGCTCCTACGAGCAGTACTTC
>TRBD1|NA|TRBJ2-7|14|TRBV27
CASKPTGISYEQYF
TGTGCCAGCAAACCGACAGGGATTTCCTACGAGCAGTACTTC
>NA|NA|TRBJ2-7|14|TRBV7-9
CASSSGTVSYEQYF
TGTGCCAGCAGCTCAGGGACCGTCTCCTACGAGCAGTACTTC
>NA|NA|TRBJ2-7|12|TRBV4-2
CASSTGLPPQYF
TGTGCCAGCAGCACCGGACTACCCCCGCAGTACTTC
>TRBD2|NA|TRBJ2-3|15|TRBV27
CASSLGGGSTDTQYF
TGTGCCAGCAGTTTAGGCGGGGGGAGCACAGATACGCAGTATTTT
>NA|NA|TRBJ2-5|13|TRBV14
CASSQEVVETQYF
TGTGCCAGCAGCCAAGAGGTCGTGGAGACCCAGTACTTC
>NA|NA|TRBJ2-1|13|TRBV4-2
CASSPDSYNEQFF
TGTGCCAGCAGCCCGGACAGTTACAATGAGCAGTTCTTC
>TRBD1|NA|TRBJ1-6|13|TRBV19
CASHPGQSSPLHF
TGTGCCAGTCATCCGGGACAGAGTTCACCCCTCCACTTT
>TRBD2|NA|TRBJ2-7|14|TRBV6-6
CASSSPRGGYEQYF
TGTGCCAGCAGTTCCCCGCGGGGGGGCTACGAGCAGTACTTC
>NA|NA|TRBJ2-1|15|TRBV27
CASSLIGTGGNEQFF
TGTGCCAGCAGTTTAATAGGGACCGGCGGGAATGAGCAGTTCTTC
>TRBD2|NA|TRBJ2-7|14|TRBV5-1
CASSLVAGGYEQYF
TGCGCCAGCAGCTTGGTAGCGGGGGGTTACGAGCAGTACTTC
>NA|NA|TRBJ2-3|13|TRBV9
CASSPRTTDTQYF
TGTGCCAGCAGCCCCCGGACAACAGATACGCAGTATTTT
>NA|NA|TRBJ1-3|14|TRBV28
CASGTGANENTIYF
TGTGCCAGCGGAACCGGGGCGAACGAAAACACCATATATTTT
>NA|medium-sized|TRBJ2-7|19|TRBV7-3
CASSISGTPMGLASYEQYF
TGTGCCAGCAGCATCTCCGGGACACCTATGGGACTCGCGTCCTACGAGCAGTACTTC
>NA|NA|TRBJ2-3|16|TRBV28
CASSSPPAGTTDTQYF
TGTGCCAGCAGTTCCCCCCCAGCGGGTACCACAGATACGCAGTATTTT
>NA|NA|TRBJ1-2|15|TRBV18
CASSPKAGVNYGYTF
TGTGCCAGCTCACCAAAAGCGGGGGTAAACTATGGCTACACCTTC
>NA|few|TRBJ1-6|15|TRBV7-3
CASSLTKAGHSPLHF
TGTGCCAGCAGCTTAACTAAGGCAGGCCATTCACCCCTCCACTTT
>TRBD1|NA|TRBJ1-2|16|TRBV4-3
CASSQELGQGLRGYTF
TGCGCCAGCAGCCAAGAACTGGGACAGGGGCTTCGGGGCTACACCTTC
>TRBD1|NA|TRBJ2-2|17|TRBV4-2
CASSQVTGTGDTGELFF
TGTGCCAGCAGCCAGGTTACCGGGACAGGGGACACCGGGGAGCTGTTTTTT
>NA|NA|TRBJ1-5|14|TRBV28
CAIRDPRGNQPQHF
TGTGCCATCCGGGACCCCAGAGGCAATCAGCCCCAGCATTTT
>NA|NA|TRBJ2-3|15|TRBV7-8
CASSSVAGNTDTQYF
TGTGCCAGCAGCTCGGTAGCAGGGAACACAGATACGCAGTATTTT
>TRBD2|NA|TRBJ2-1|16|TRBV7-9
CASSSALAGGLNEQFF
TGTGCCAGCAGTTCAGCCTTAGCGGGGGGGCTCAATGAGCAGTTCTTC